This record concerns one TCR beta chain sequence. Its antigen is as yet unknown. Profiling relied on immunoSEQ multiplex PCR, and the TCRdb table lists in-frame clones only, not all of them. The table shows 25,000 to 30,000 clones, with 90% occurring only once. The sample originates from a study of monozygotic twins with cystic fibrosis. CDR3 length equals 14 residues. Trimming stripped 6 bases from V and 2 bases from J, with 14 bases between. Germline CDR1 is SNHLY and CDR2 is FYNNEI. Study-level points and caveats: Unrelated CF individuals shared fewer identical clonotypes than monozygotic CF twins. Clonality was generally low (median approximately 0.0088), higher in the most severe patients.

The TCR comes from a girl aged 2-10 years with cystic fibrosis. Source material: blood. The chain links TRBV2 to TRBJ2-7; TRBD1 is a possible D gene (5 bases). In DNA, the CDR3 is TGTGCCAGCAGACCCAGGGTACCAACCTACGAGCAGTACTTC. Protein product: CASRPRVPTYEQYF.